The present TCR beta chain was sequenced within a study of beta chain features in type 1 diabetes. On the study more broadly: Patients looked much like healthy donors when it came to age, gender and cell yields. Study outcomes and limitations: Patients' naive, central memory and Treg TCRB repertoires seemed closer to one another than those of healthy donors. At VDJ recombination sites, type 1 diabetes patients had fewer insertions and more deleted nucleotides. For Type 1 diabetes patients, all four CD4+ subsets carried TCRB CDR3s that were moderately but significantly shorter.

Per donor, one heparinised blood draw averaged about 116 mL. This clone was seen a few times. What it binds is not known. The germline V gene encodes CDR1 GTSNPN and CDR2 SVGIG (reference sequence). Germline trimming cut 0 bases from V and 3 bases from J; bases unmatched to any gene: 6. This CDR3 has 16 residues. What was sequenced were expressed TCRB transcripts, since all of the isolated RNA had been reverse transcribed. Data came from immunoSEQ multiplex PCR; TCRdb stores just in-frame clones and leaves some out. The table includes more than 95,000 clones, roughly 17% detected once. The chain combines TRBV30 with TRBJ2-3; 10 positions match TRBD2. Input material: central memory CD4+ T cells from blood. The sequence was obtained from a man aged 18 to 35 with type 1 diabetes. This CDR3 reads CAWSVRNSGRTDTQYF. Here the CDR3 DNA reads TGTGCCTGGAGTGTACGAAATAGCGGGAGGACAGATACGCAGTATTTT. Full variable domain (remainder filled in from reference TRBV30 and TRBJ2-3): SQTIHQWPATLVQPVGSPLSLECTVEGTSNPNLYWYRQAAGRGLQLLFYSVGIGQISSEVPQNLSASRPQDRQFILSSKKLLLSDSGFYLCAWSVRNSGRTDTQYFGPGTRLTVL.